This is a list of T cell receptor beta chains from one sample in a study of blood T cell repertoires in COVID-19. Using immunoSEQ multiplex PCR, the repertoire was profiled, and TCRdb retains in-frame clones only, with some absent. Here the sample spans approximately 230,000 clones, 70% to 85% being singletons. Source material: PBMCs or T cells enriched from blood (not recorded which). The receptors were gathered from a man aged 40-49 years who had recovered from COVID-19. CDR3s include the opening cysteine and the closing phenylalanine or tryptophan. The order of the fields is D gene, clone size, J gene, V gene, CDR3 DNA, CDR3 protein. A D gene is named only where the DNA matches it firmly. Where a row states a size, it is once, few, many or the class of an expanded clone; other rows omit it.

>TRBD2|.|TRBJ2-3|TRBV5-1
TGCGCCAGCAGCTCCACTGGAGCGGGGGTTAAAGATACGCAGTATTTT
CASSSTGAGVKDTQYF
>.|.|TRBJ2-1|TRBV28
TGTGCCAGCAGTTTAAGTCGGTCCTACAATGAGCAGTTCTTC
CASSLSRSYNEQFF
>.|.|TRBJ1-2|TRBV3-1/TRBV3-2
TGTGCCAGCAGCCAAGAAGGACAGAACTATGGCTACACCTTC
CASSQEGQNYGYTF
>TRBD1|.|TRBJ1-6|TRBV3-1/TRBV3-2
TGTGCCAGCAGCCAACGCCGGACAGGCGTCTATAATTCACCCCTCCACTTT
CASSQRRTGVYNSPLHF
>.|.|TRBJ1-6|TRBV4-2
TGTGCCAGCAGCCAAGAGTGGCAGGGAAATTCCCCTAGGAATTCACCCCTCCACTTT
CASSQEWQGNSPRNSPLHF
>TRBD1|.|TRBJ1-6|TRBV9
TGTGCCAGCAGCCCCCGGTATCGGGACAGGGACAATTCACCCCTCCACTTT
CASSPRYRDRDNSPLHF
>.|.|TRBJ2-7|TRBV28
TGTGCCAGCAGCGCGCTCGGGGCAGGGGGAGGCGAGCAGTACTTC
CASSALGAGGGEQYF
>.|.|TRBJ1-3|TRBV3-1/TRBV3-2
TGTGCCAGCAGCCAAGTTCCTAGTTCTGGAAACACCATATATTTT
CASSQVPSSGNTIYF
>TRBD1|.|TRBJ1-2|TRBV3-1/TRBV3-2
TGTGCCAGCAGCGACCGGGACAGTTATGGCTACACCTTC
CASSDRDSYGYTF
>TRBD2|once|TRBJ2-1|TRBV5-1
TGCGCCAGCAGCCTAGCCCAGCGGGGGGGCCGGTCTGGGCAGTTCTTC
CASSLAQRGGRSGQFF
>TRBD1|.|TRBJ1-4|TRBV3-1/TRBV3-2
TGTGCCAGCAGCCATAGACAGGGAGGTAACGAAAAACTGTTTTTT
CASSHRQGGNEKLFF
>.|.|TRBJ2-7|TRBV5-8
TGTGCCAGCAGCCGAGGCAGCTCCTACGAGCAGTACTTC
CASSRGSSYEQYF
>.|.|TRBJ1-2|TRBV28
TGTGCCAGCAGTAGAGGGTACAGTGGCTACACCTTC
CASSRGYSGYTF
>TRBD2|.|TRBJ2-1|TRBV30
TGTGCCTGGAGGCTAGCGGGGGGGCGTGAGCAGTTCTTC
CAWRLAGGREQFF
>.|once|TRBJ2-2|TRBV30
TGTGCCTGGGGGAACGGAGGGTCAAAGAACGGGGAGCTGTTTTTT
CAWGNGGSKNGELFF
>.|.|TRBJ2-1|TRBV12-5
TGTGCTAGTGGTTTGGGACAGCCTAGGGATGAGCAGTTCTTC
CASGLGQPRDEQFF
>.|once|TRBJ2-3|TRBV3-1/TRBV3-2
TGTGCCAGCAGCTCTTGGACGGGGGACACAGATACGCAGTATTTT
CASSSWTGDTDTQYF
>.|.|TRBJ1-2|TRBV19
TGTGCCAGTAGTATCCGGCGGGGCCCTCACTATGGCTACACCTTC
CASSIRRGPHYGYTF
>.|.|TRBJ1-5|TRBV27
TGTGCCAGCAGTGGCGGTGGCAGGGGTATTCAGCCCCAGCATTTT
CASSGGGRGIQPQHF
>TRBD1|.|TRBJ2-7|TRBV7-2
TGTGCCAGCAGCTTAGACAGGGGGATCCTCTACGAGCAGTACTTC
CASSLDRGILYEQYF
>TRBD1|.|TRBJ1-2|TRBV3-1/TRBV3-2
TGTGCCAGCAGCCCAGGACAGGGCCCTTGGGGCTACACCTTC
CASSPGQGPWGYTF
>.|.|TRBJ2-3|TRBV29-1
TGCAGCGTTGAACTCGACAGCCGGTATGATACGCAGTATTTT
CSVELDSRYDTQYF
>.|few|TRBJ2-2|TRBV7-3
TGTGCCAGCAGCCCACGAGGGGGAGACACCGGGGAGCTGTTTTTT
CASSPRGGDTGELFF
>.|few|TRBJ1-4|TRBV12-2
TGTGCAAGTCGCTTAGCGACTGCAACTAATGAAAAACTGTTTTTT
CASRLATATNEKLFF
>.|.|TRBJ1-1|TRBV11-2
TGTGCCAGCAGCTTACAGGTATTGAACACTGAAGCTTTCTTT
CASSLQVLNTEAFF
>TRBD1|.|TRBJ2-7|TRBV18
TGTGCCAGCACACGGGACAGGGGGGGATTGGAGCAGTACTTC
CASTRDRGGLEQYF
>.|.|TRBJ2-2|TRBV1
TGCACCAGCAGCCAAGATTACGGACTAGCGGGAGCGGGTAACGCCGGGGAGCTGTTTTTT
CTSSQDYGLAGAGNAGELFF
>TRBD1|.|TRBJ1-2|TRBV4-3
TGCGCCAGCAGCCAACGGACAGGGTACTATGGCTACACCTTC
CASSQRTGYYGYTF
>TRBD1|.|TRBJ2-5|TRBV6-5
TGTGCCAGCAATCGCCTCCAGGGGGACACCCACCACTTC
CASNRLQGDTHHF
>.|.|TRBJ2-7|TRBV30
TGTGCCTGGGATACTAGGCGGGGTTACGAGCAGTACTTC
CAWDTRRGYEQYF
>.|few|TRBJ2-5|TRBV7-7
TGTGCCAGCAGCTTACGACGGGGGTCTCAAGAGACCCAGTACTTC
CASSLRRGSQETQYF
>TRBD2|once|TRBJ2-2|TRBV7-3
TGTGCCAGCAGACTTAGCGGGGACGCGAACACCGGGGAGCTGTTTTTT
CASRLSGDANTGELFF
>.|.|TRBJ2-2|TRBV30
TGTGCCTTTTCAAGGGGTACCGGGGAGCTGTTTTTT
CAFSRGTGELFF
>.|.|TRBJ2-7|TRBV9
TGTGCCAGCAGCGTAGCCATGAGGAGCAGCGCCTACGAGCAGTACTTC
CASSVAMRSSAYEQYF
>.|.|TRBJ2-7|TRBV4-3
TGCGCCAGCAGCCAAGATTTGCAGGGGATCTACGAGCAGTACTTC
CASSQDLQGIYEQYF
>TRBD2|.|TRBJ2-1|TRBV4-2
TGTGCCAGCAGCTATAGCGGGAGGGATAACAATGAGCAGTTCTTC
CASSYSGRDNNEQFF
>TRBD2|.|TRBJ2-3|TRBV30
TGTGCCTGGAGTTGGACTAGCGACCGAACAGATACGCAGTATTTT
CAWSWTSDRTDTQYF
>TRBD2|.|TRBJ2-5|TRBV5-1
TGCGCCAGCAGCTTGGCCTCGCGGGGGGGCAGAGAGACCCAGTACTTC
CASSLASRGGRETQYF